Listed below are T cell receptor beta chains from one sample, sequenced in a study of cytomegalovirus exposure and HLA in healthy donors. Clones were read by immunoSEQ multiplex PCR, and TCRdb kept only the in-frame ones, dropping some. This sample has roughly 180,000 clones, with approximately 80% found just once. The sample taken for sequencing was PBMCs. These receptors were collected from a man younger than 30 in good health and CMV-seronegative. The CDR3 runs from the conserved cysteine through the conserved F or W. A D gene is named only where the DNA matches it firmly. Not every row has a clone size; where given, it reads once, few, many or a size class.

v_call	j_call	clone_size	d_call	cdr3_nt	cdr3_aa
TRBV28	TRBJ2-1	-	TRBD1	TGTGCCAGCAGTTTCGGGACAGGGCATTACAATGAGCAGTTCTTC	CASSFGTGHYNEQFF
TRBV6-5	TRBJ2-1	-	TRBD1	TGTGCCAGCAGGGAAGGGACAGGGTACAATGAGCAGTTCTTC	CASREGTGYNEQFF
TRBV13	TRBJ2-5	few	TRBD2	TGTGCCAGCAGTACCTACCGGGGGGGAGAGACCCAGTACTTC	CASSTYRGGETQYF
TRBV6-5	TRBJ2-7	-	TRBD1	TGTGCCAGCCTTAAACAGGGGAAGGACTACGAGCAGTACTTC	CASLKQGKDYEQYF
TRBV5-1	TRBJ1-5	-	TRBD1	TGCGCCAGCAGCTGGGACGCAGGGGGTAATCAGCCCCAGCATTTT	CASSWDAGGNQPQHF
TRBV6-1	TRBJ1-2	-	-	TGTGCCAGCACCCGAACTTTGGGGGCCTATGGCTACACCTTC	CASTRTLGAYGYTF
TRBV19	TRBJ1-6	-	-	TGTGCCAGTAGTAACTCGGGACTTCTAATTCAGCCCCTCCACTTT	CASSNSGLLIQPLHF
TRBV30	TRBJ2-1	-	TRBD2	TGTGCCTGGAGTCCCATTTTCGGACTAGCGGGGGACAATGAGCAGTTCTTC	CAWSPIFGLAGDNEQFF
TRBV7-3	TRBJ2-2	-	TRBD1	TGTGCCAGCAGCCCAACGGGGACAGGGTGGACCGGGGAGCTGTTTTTT	CASSPTGTGWTGELFF
TRBV2	TRBJ1-2	-	-	TGTGCCAGCAGTGAGCGGTCTAACTATGGCTACACCTTC	CASSERSNYGYTF
TRBV28	TRBJ2-7	-	-	TGTGCCAGCAGAGAGACGACAGGCTCCTACGAGCAGTACTTC	CASRETTGSYEQYF
TRBV11-2	TRBJ2-7	-	TRBD2	TGTGCCAGCAGCCTGTACAGGGTTGAGACTAGCGGGAGCTACGAGCAGTACTTC	CASSLYRVETSGSYEQYF
TRBV30	TRBJ2-7	-	-	TGTGCCTGGAGTCGAGGGTCAGGGGATTCCTACGAGCAGTACTTC	CAWSRGSGDSYEQYF
TRBV2	TRBJ2-3	once	-	TGTGCCAGCAGTGCGGGCGGGGGCCCGGGGCATACGCAGTATTTT	CASSAGGGPGHTQYF
TRBV4-1	TRBJ2-7	-	TRBD2	TGCGCCAGCAGCCTACGGGGGGGGTCCGAGCAGTACTTC	CASSLRGGSEQYF
TRBV4-1	TRBJ1-1	-	TRBD1	TGCGCCAGCACCAGGACAGGGGGCGCGAGGACTGAAGCTTTCTTT	CASTRTGGARTEAFF
TRBV13	TRBJ1-3	-	-	TGTGCCAGCAGCTACTGGAGACAGCATTCTGGAAACACCATATATTTT	CASSYWRQHSGNTIYF
TRBV6-5	TRBJ1-1	few	-	TGTGCCAGCAGTTACGTGGGGGGTACTGAAGCTTTCTTT	CASSYVGGTEAFF
TRBV27	TRBJ1-4	-	-	TGTGCCAGCTCAACGGGGGGACGGGAAAAACTGTTTTTT	CASSTGGREKLFF
TRBV5-6	TRBJ1-5	-	-	TGTGCCAGCAGCCGGAGGGGCAATCAGCCCCAGCATTTT	CASSRRGNQPQHF
TRBV28	TRBJ1-1	-	-	TGTGCCAGCAGTTTATGGGCCAACACTGAAGCTTTCTTT	CASSLWANTEAFF
TRBV19	TRBJ2-7	-	TRBD1	TGTGCCAGTAGTCCCCTGCGGGACAGGGCCTACGAGCAGTACTTC	CASSPLRDRAYEQYF
TRBV19	TRBJ2-4	-	-	TGTGCCAGTAGTATAGACGGCGACAGGGAGGACAAAAACATTCAGTACTTC	CASSIDGDREDKNIQYF
TRBV19	TRBJ1-1	once	-	TGTGCCAGTAGTTCGCAGGGTTCGGACACTGAAGCTTTCTTT	CASSSQGSDTEAFF
TRBV18	TRBJ2-3	-	-	TGTGCCACCTTATTATTAGATACGCAGTATTTT	CATLLLDTQYF
TRBV5-4	TRBJ2-2	-	TRBD2	TGTGCCAGCAGTTCCGGGGGGACCGGGGAGCTGTTTTTT	CASSSGGTGELFF
TRBV27	TRBJ1-5	few	TRBD1	TGTGCCAGCAGTTTAATCGGGACAGGGAGCAATCAGCCCCAGCATTTT	CASSLIGTGSNQPQHF
TRBV7-9	TRBJ1-2	-	-	TGTGCCAGCAGCCTACAGGGCTATGGCTACACCTTC	CASSLQGYGYTF
TRBV7-2	TRBJ2-5	-	-	TGTGCCAGCAGCTTTGCTCACAGGGAAGAGACCCAGTACTTC	CASSFAHREETQYF
TRBV5-1	TRBJ2-1	-	TRBD2	TGCGCCAGCAGAACCACCGGGACTAGCAGGAATGAGCAGTTCTTC	CASRTTGTSRNEQFF
TRBV11-2	TRBJ2-5	-	TRBD2	TGTGCCAGCAGCTTAGGGAGCGGGGGGCCGCGGGAGACCCAGTACTTC	CASSLGSGGPRETQYF
TRBV4-1	TRBJ2-5	-	TRBD2	TGCGCCAGCAGCCAAGATCGCGGGAGAGGGCAAGAGACCCAGTACTTC	CASSQDRGRGQETQYF
TRBV9	TRBJ1-1	-	-	TGTGCCAGCAGCGCCCGGTGGGACACGAACACTGAAGCTTTCTTT	CASSARWDTNTEAFF
TRBV27	TRBJ2-7	-	TRBD1	TGTGCCAGCAGTTTAACCCCAGGGGGCTACGAGCAGTACTTC	CASSLTPGGYEQYF
TRBV19	TRBJ1-5	-	-	TGTGCCAGTAGTACCGGGCGGGGGGCCGGTCAGCCCCAGCATTTT	CASSTGRGAGQPQHF
TRBV6-6	TRBJ1-2	-	-	TGTGCCAGCAGTATAGGGCCGGAGCAGAGGGTTGGCTACACCTTC	CASSIGPEQRVGYTF
TRBV6-1	TRBJ1-1	-	-	TGTGCCAGCAGTGAAAGGGAGGCTCGGGGGGAAGCTTTCTTT	CASSEREARGEAFF
TRBV6-1	TRBJ2-5	-	-	TGTGCCAGCAGTCTGACCAGGGTGGGAGAGACCCAGTACTTC	CASSLTRVGETQYF
TRBV28	TRBJ1-2	-	-	TGTGCCAGCAGTCCAGGGATCGCTAACTATGGCTACACCTTC	CASSPGIANYGYTF
TRBV7-2	TRBJ2-3	-	-	TGTGCCAGCAGCTATCCGGGACTCGGACGGGGGGATACGCAGTATTTT	CASSYPGLGRGDTQYF
TRBV5-6	TRBJ2-1	-	TRBD2	TGTGCCAGCAACCCTCGGGGGGGATCCTACAATGAGCAGTTCTTC	CASNPRGGSYNEQFF
TRBV4-1	TRBJ2-3	-	-	TGCGCCAGCAGCCAGGGAGGACGGGGAGATACGCAGTATTTT	CASSQGGRGDTQYF
TRBV29-1	TRBJ1-1	-	-	TGCTCCGGAGGGCACCAGAACACTGAAGCTTTCTTT	CSGGHQNTEAFF
TRBV7-6	TRBJ2-1	once	TRBD2	TGTGCCAGCAGCTCTCTAGCGGGATGGAGTTACAATGAGCAGTTCTTC	CASSSLAGWSYNEQFF
TRBV7-7	TRBJ2-1	few	TRBD2	TGTGCTAGCAGCTCGACTAGCGGGGGGGCTTTCTACGATGAGCAGTTCTTC	CASSSTSGGAFYDEQFF
TRBV6-1	TRBJ2-7	-	TRBD1	TGTGCCAGCAGTGAAGCGCACTGGACAGGATCCTACGAGCAGTACTTC	CASSEAHWTGSYEQYF
TRBV6-5	TRBJ2-1	few	TRBD2	TGTGCCAGCAGGTTTAGCGGGAGCTCCTACAATGAGCAGTTCTTC	CASRFSGSSYNEQFF
TRBV28	TRBJ2-3	-	TRBD1	TGTGCCAGCAGTACCCGGGACAGGACCCGTGGCACAGATACGCAGTATTTT	CASSTRDRTRGTDTQYF